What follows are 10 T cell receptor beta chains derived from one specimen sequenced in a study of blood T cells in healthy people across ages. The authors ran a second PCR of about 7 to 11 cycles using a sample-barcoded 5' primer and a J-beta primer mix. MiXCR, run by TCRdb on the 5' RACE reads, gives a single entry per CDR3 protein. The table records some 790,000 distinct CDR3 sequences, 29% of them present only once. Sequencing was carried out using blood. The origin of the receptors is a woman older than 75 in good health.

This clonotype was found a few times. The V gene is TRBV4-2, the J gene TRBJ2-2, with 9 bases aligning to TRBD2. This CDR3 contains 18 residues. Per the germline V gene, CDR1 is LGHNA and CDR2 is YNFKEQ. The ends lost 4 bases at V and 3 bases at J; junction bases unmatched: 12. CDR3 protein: CASSPHRGGGDDTGELFF. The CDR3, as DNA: TGTGCCAGCAGCCCCCACAGGGGCGGGGGGGACGACACCGGGGAGCTGTTTTTT.

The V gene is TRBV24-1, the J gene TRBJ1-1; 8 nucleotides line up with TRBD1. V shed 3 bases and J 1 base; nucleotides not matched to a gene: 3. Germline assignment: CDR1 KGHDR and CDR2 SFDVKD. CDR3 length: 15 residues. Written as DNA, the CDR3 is TGTGCCACCAGTGATGGCAGGGGGCCGAACACTGAAGCTTTCTTT. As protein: CATSDGRGPNTEAFF.

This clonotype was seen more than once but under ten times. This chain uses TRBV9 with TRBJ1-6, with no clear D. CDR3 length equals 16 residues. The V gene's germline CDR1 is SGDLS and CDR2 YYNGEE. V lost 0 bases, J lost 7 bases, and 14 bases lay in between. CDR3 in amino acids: CASSVDQSLGNSPLHF. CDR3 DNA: TGTGCCAGCAGCGTAGACCAGTCCCTGGGGAATTCACCCCTCCACTTT.

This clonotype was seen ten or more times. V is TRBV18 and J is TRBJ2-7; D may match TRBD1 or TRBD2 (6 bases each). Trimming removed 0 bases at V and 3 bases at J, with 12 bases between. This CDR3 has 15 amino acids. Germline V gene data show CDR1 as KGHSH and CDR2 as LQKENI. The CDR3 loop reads CASSPPGGNYYEQYF. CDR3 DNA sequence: TGTGCCAGCTCACCACCGGGGGGCAATTACTACGAGCAGTACTTC.

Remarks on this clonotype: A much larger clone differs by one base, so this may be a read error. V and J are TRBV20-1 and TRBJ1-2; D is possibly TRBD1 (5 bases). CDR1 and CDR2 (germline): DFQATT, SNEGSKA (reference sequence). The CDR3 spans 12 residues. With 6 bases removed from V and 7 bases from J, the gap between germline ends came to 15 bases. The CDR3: CSANVGDCGYTF. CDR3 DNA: TGCAGTGCCAACGTAGGGGACTGTGGCTACACCTTC.

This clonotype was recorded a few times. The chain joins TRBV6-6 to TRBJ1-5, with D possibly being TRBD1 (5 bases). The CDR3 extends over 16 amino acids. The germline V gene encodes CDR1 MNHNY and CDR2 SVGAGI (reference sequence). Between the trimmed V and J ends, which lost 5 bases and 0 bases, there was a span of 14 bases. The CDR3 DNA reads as TGTGCCAGCAGTGGTACAGGAACTTATAGCAATCAGCCCCAGCATTTT. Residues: CASSGTGTYSNQPQHF.

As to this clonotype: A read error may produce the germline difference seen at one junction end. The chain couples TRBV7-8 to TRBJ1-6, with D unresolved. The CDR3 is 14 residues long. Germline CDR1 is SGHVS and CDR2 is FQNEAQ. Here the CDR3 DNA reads TGTGCCAGTAGCTGTTCGCGGAGGGATTCACCCCTCCACTTT. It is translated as CASSCSRRDSPLHF.

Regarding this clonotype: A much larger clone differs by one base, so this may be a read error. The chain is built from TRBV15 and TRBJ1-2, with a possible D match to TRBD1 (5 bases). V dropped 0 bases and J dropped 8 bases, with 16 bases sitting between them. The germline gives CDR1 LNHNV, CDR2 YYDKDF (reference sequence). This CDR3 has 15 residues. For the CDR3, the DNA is TGTGCCACCAGCAGAGATAGGTCAGGGTATAGCGGCTACACCTTC. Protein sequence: CATSRDRSGYSGYTF.

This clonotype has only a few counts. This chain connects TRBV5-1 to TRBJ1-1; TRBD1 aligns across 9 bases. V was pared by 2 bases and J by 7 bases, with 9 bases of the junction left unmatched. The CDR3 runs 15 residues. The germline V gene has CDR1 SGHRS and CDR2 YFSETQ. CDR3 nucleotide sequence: TGCGCCAGCAGCTTCCTGCCGGGACAGGGAAATGAAGCTTTCTTT. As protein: CASSFLPGQGNEAFF.

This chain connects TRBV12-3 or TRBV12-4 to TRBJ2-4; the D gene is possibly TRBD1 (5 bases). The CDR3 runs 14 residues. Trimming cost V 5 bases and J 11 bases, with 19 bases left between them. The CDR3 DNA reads TGTGCCAGCAGTCCCAAGAGCTCAGGGCTCGTTCAGTACTTC. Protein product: CASSPKSSGLVQYF.